Listed below are T cell receptor beta chains from one sample, sequenced in a study of T cell responses to AZD1222 COVID-19 vaccine. The assay was immunoSEQ multiplex PCR, and TCRdb's table has in-frame clones only and misses some. The table includes some 120,000 clones, just under 90% detected once. Sequenced here: peripheral blood, sampled on day 0 of AZD1222 vaccination. The receptors originated from an adult in good health. The CDR3 runs from the conserved cysteine through the conserved F or W. The D gene is left open where the match is weak. Some rows mark clone size as missing; the rest say once, few, many or name a class of expanded clone.

size: NA
V: TRBV2
J: TRBJ2-7
D: NA
CDR3: CASSVRDAGFEQYF
DNA: TGTGCCAGCAGTGTCCGGGACGCAGGATTCGAGCAGTACTTC

size: NA
V: TRBV6-5
J: TRBJ2-5
D: TRBD2
CDR3: CASGTGGETQYF
DNA: TGTGCCAGCGGGACGGGAGGAGAGACCCAGTACTTC

size: NA
V: TRBV6-4
J: TRBJ2-6
D: TRBD1
CDR3: CASSSRTGDGANVLTF
DNA: TGTGCCAGCAGTTCGCGGACAGGGGATGGGGCCAACGTCCTGACTTTC

size: NA
V: TRBV27
J: TRBJ1-1
D: NA
CDR3: CASGLTRVNTEAFF
DNA: TGTGCCAGCGGGCTGACCAGGGTGAACACTGAAGCTTTCTTT

size: NA
V: TRBV6-5
J: TRBJ2-7
D: TRBD1
CDR3: CASTRDRTTYEQYF
DNA: TGTGCCAGCACCCGGGACAGAACGACCTACGAGCAGTACTTC

size: NA
V: TRBV10-3
J: TRBJ1-1
D: TRBD1
CDR3: CAISGGQGGEAFF
DNA: TGTGCCATCAGTGGCGGACAGGGCGGTGAAGCTTTCTTT

size: NA
V: TRBV2
J: TRBJ2-7
D: TRBD1
CDR3: CASSEWGQGAREQYF
DNA: TGTGCCAGCAGTGAATGGGGACAGGGGGCGCGGGAGCAGTACTTC

size: NA
V: TRBV7-8
J: TRBJ2-1
D: TRBD2
CDR3: CASSLTTSGSDNEQFF
DNA: TGTGCCAGCAGCTTAACGACTAGCGGGAGCGACAATGAGCAGTTCTTC

size: NA
V: TRBV5-1
J: TRBJ2-2
D: NA
CDR3: CASSFAWGTGELFF
DNA: TGCGCCAGCAGCTTTGCCTGGGGAACCGGGGAGCTGTTTTTT

size: NA
V: TRBV7-2
J: TRBJ2-2
D: NA
CDR3: CASSLLAYVAGELFF
DNA: TGTGCCAGCAGCCTACTAGCTTATGTCGCCGGGGAGCTGTTTTTT

size: NA
V: TRBV5-1
J: TRBJ1-4
D: TRBD1
CDR3: CASSPGTGSAEKLFF
DNA: TGCGCCAGCAGCCCAGGGACAGGGAGCGCTGAAAAACTGTTTTTT

size: once
V: TRBV19
J: TRBJ2-7
D: TRBD1
CDR3: CASSPWTGDFPYEQYF
DNA: TGTGCCAGTAGTCCCTGGACAGGAGACTTCCCCTACGAGCAGTACTTC

size: NA
V: TRBV4-1
J: TRBJ2-2
D: TRBD1
CDR3: CASSISGTGGTGELFF
DNA: TGCGCCAGCAGCATAAGCGGTACAGGGGGAACCGGGGAGCTGTTTTTT

size: NA
V: TRBV7-9
J: TRBJ1-2
D: NA
CDR3: CASSLSHTSNYGYTF
DNA: TGTGCCAGCAGCTTATCTCACACGTCTAACTATGGCTACACCTTC

size: NA
V: TRBV27
J: TRBJ2-6
D: NA
CDR3: CASNDRYSSGANVLTF
DNA: TGTGCCAGCAACGACAGGTATAGCTCTGGGGCCAACGTCCTGACTTTC

size: NA
V: TRBV19
J: TRBJ1-1
D: NA
CDR3: CASSTQWQGTEAFF
DNA: TGTGCCAGTAGTACCCAATGGCAGGGCACTGAAGCTTTCTTT

size: NA
V: TRBV30
J: TRBJ1-5
D: TRBD1
CDR3: CAWSTGGDQPQHF
DNA: TGTGCCTGGTCGACAGGGGGGGATCAGCCCCAGCATTTT

size: NA
V: TRBV4-1
J: TRBJ1-2
D: NA
CDR3: CASSQAPGGWGYTF
DNA: TGCGCCAGCAGCCAGGCCCCAGGAGGCTGGGGCTACACCTTC

size: NA
V: TRBV6-5
J: TRBJ1-1
D: NA
CDR3: CASILGRMNTEAFF
DNA: TGTGCCAGCATCCTCGGACGGATGAACACTGAAGCTTTCTTT

size: NA
V: TRBV9
J: TRBJ1-6
D: NA
CDR3: CASSVGSANSPLHF
DNA: TGTGCCAGCAGCGTAGGGAGCGCTAATTCACCCCTCCACTTT

size: NA
V: TRBV4-2
J: TRBJ2-3
D: NA
CDR3: CASSQRESAVGAQYF
DNA: TGTGCCAGCAGCCAACGGGAGAGCGCCGTGGGTGCGCAGTATTTT

size: NA
V: TRBV2
J: TRBJ2-7
D: NA
CDR3: CASSRNPSTYEQYF
DNA: TGTGCCAGCAGTAGAAACCCGTCGACCTACGAGCAGTACTTC

size: NA
V: TRBV24-1
J: TRBJ2-3
D: TRBD2
CDR3: CATSATTSGGSADTQYF
DNA: TGTGCCACCAGTGCCACCACTAGCGGGGGGTCCGCAGATACGCAGTATTTT

size: NA
V: TRBV30
J: TRBJ1-6
D: NA
CDR3: CAFSRSSYNSPLHF
DNA: TGTGCCTTCTCGAGAAGCTCCTATAATTCACCCCTCCACTTT

size: NA
V: TRBV5-5
J: TRBJ1-6
D: NA
CDR3: CASFGDTYSPLHF
DNA: TGTGCCAGCTTTGGGGACACCTATTCACCCCTCCACTTT

size: NA
V: TRBV29-1
J: TRBJ2-1
D: NA
CDR3: CSPGDGGEQFF
DNA: TGCAGCCCTGGGGATGGTGGTGAGCAGTTCTTC

size: NA
V: TRBV2
J: TRBJ1-2
D: NA
CDR3: CASGLRSNYGYTF
DNA: TGTGCCAGCGGTTTACGCAGTAACTATGGCTACACCTTC

size: NA
V: TRBV2
J: TRBJ2-5
D: TRBD2
CDR3: CASSGPGLAPTGETQYF
DNA: TGTGCCAGCAGTGGACCCGGACTAGCGCCGACAGGGGAGACCCAGTACTTC

size: NA
V: TRBV24-1
J: TRBJ1-2
D: TRBD1
CDR3: CATSGQQTGTGYGYTF
DNA: TGTGCCACCAGTGGCCAACAGACAGGGACAGGCTATGGCTACACCTTC

size: NA
V: TRBV7-9
J: TRBJ1-2
D: NA
CDR3: CASSSTKWVFMDIYGYTF
DNA: TGTGCCAGCAGCTCCACAAAATGGGTATTTATGGATATTTATGGCTACACCTTC

size: NA
V: TRBV2
J: TRBJ2-7
D: NA
CDR3: CASRPRDLKPTEQYF
DNA: TGTGCCAGCAGGCCGAGGGACCTCAAACCGACCGAGCAGTACTTC

size: NA
V: TRBV7-2
J: TRBJ2-1
D: TRBD1
CDR3: CASSSRTGVKDEQFF
DNA: TGTGCCAGCAGCTCCCGGACAGGGGTTAAAGATGAGCAGTTCTTC

size: NA
V: TRBV28
J: TRBJ2-7
D: NA
CDR3: CASSSAGTNYEQYF
DNA: TGTGCCAGCAGTTCCGCCGGGACAAACTACGAGCAGTACTTC

size: once
V: TRBV5-1
J: TRBJ1-3
D: TRBD1
CDR3: CASSRGQLNSGNTIYF
DNA: TGCGCCAGCAGCCGGGGACAGTTAAACTCTGGAAACACCATATATTTT

size: NA
V: TRBV12-3/TRBV12-4
J: TRBJ2-7
D: NA
CDR3: CASSLARAYEQYF
DNA: TGTGCCAGCAGTTTAGCCAGGGCCTACGAGCAGTACTTC

size: NA
V: TRBV30
J: TRBJ2-6
D: TRBD1
CDR3: CARQGPGANVLTF
DNA: TGTGCACGACAGGGTCCTGGGGCCAACGTCCTGACTTTC

size: NA
V: TRBV7-9
J: TRBJ1-5
D: TRBD1
CDR3: CASSLGQGSNQPQHF
DNA: TGTGCCAGCAGCCTCGGACAGGGGAGCAATCAGCCCCAGCATTTT

size: NA
V: TRBV7-8
J: TRBJ1-2
D: TRBD1
CDR3: CASSLTGGQEANYGYTF
DNA: TGTGCCAGCAGCTTGACGGGGGGACAGGAAGCTAACTATGGCTACACCTTC

size: NA
V: TRBV4-1
J: TRBJ2-5
D: NA
CDR3: CASSQGQYQETQYF
DNA: TGCGCCAGCAGCCAAGGACAATACCAAGAGACCCAGTACTTC

size: NA
V: TRBV27
J: TRBJ1-2
D: NA
CDR3: CASSSFPGTGGGYTF
DNA: TGTGCCAGCAGTTCATTTCCCGGCACCGGAGGGGGCTACACCTTC

size: NA
V: TRBV2
J: TRBJ1-2
D: NA
CDR3: CASSPQGTANYGYTF
DNA: TGTGCCAGCAGTCCCCAGGGGACCGCTAACTATGGCTACACCTTC

size: NA
V: TRBV12-3/TRBV12-4
J: TRBJ2-5
D: TRBD1
CDR3: CASRRTGMETQYF
DNA: TGTGCCAGCAGACGGACAGGGATGGAGACCCAGTACTTC

size: NA
V: TRBV7-2
J: TRBJ2-1
D: NA
CDR3: CASSLSRDWGNEQFF
DNA: TGTGCCAGCAGCTTAAGTAGGGACTGGGGGAATGAGCAGTTCTTC

size: NA
V: TRBV11-2
J: TRBJ1-5
D: TRBD1
CDR3: CASSSGTGDSQPQHF
DNA: TGTGCCAGCAGCTCCGGGACAGGGGATAGTCAGCCCCAGCATTTT

size: NA
V: TRBV30
J: TRBJ1-3
D: NA
CDR3: CAWSVTSGNTIYF
DNA: TGTGCCTGGAGCGTGACATCTGGAAACACCATATATTTT

size: once
V: TRBV6-5
J: TRBJ1-5
D: NA
CDR3: CASSYSTQLNQPQHF
DNA: TGTGCCAGCAGTTACTCAACCCAGCTTAATCAGCCCCAGCATTTT

size: NA
V: TRBV4-2
J: TRBJ1-3
D: TRBD1
CDR3: CASSPTGQGNTIYF
DNA: TGTGCCAGCAGCCCCACGGGACAGGGAAACACCATATATTTT

size: NA
V: TRBV7-2
J: TRBJ1-6
D: NA
CDR3: CASSLQGNSPLHF
DNA: TGTGCCAGCAGCTTACAGGGTAATTCACCCCTCCACTTT

size: NA
V: TRBV5-8
J: TRBJ1-1
D: NA
CDR3: CASSFGFGGPTEAFF
DNA: TGTGCCAGCAGCTTCGGTTTCGGTGGGCCTACTGAAGCTTTCTTT

size: NA
V: TRBV5-1
J: TRBJ1-4
D: TRBD1
CDR3: CASSFGQGREKLFF
DNA: TGCGCCAGCAGCTTCGGACAGGGTCGGGAAAAACTGTTTTTT

size: NA
V: TRBV28
J: TRBJ1-4
D: NA
CDR3: CASRGMNRVYEKLFF
DNA: TGTGCCAGCAGGGGAATGAACAGGGTGTATGAAAAACTGTTTTTT

size: NA
V: TRBV7-9
J: TRBJ1-4
D: TRBD1
CDR3: CASSGTGANNEKLFF
DNA: TGTGCCAGCAGCGGTACAGGGGCCAATAATGAAAAACTGTTTTTT

size: NA
V: TRBV3-1/TRBV3-2
J: TRBJ1-4
D: NA
CDR3: CASSQVQAGLGKLFF
DNA: TGTGCCAGCAGCCAAGTACAGGCAGGGCTTGGAAAACTGTTTTTT